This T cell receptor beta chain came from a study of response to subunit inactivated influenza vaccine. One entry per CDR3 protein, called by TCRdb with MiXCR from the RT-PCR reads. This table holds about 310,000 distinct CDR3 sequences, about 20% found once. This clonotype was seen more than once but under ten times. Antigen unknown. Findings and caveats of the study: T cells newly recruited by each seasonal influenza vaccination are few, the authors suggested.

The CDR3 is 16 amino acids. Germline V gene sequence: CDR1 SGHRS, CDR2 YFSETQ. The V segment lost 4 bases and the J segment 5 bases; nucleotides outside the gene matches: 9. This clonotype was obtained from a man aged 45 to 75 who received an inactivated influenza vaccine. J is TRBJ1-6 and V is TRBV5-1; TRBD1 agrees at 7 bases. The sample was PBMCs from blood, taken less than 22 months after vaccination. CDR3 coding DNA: TGCGCCAGCAGCCAAAGGCCGGGACAGAATAATTCACCCCTCCACTTT. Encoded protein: CASSQRPGQNNSPLHF.